Here is one T cell receptor (beta chain) with its context. Its antigen is not identified. This CDR3 comprises 15 residues. The V end was cut by 3 bases, the J end by 0 bases, with 12 bases between. CDR1 and CDR2 (germline): MRHNA, SNTAGT. Donors comprised only Caucasian adults living in Nashville, Tennessee. This entry belongs to a study of shared clonotypes between healthy human individuals. Study results and caveats: A small donor pool kept down the genetic and exposure-history diversity that was represented.

Every subset's genomic DNA went evenly onto several immunoSEQ plates. Source study methods: There were no quality scores in the junction-only immunoSEQ sequences, so filtering differed. TCRdb's table, derived via immunoSEQ multiplex PCR, lists solely in-frame clones and lacks some. V and J calls and clone size are given by that table; D and trimming were obtained from the DNA. The sample has fewer than 650,000 clones, around 77% seen once. Sequencing was done on a sample of PBMCs. The chain has TRBV6-4 and TRBJ2-7; D is perhaps TRBD2 (7 bases). This clonotype originated in a middle-aged woman in good health. Some clones in this sample may be carry-over from other donors' samples. In nucleotides, the CDR3 is TGTGCCAGCAGTGAGAGGGGGGGCTCCTCCTACGAGCAGTACTTC. This codes for CASSERGGSSYEQYF.